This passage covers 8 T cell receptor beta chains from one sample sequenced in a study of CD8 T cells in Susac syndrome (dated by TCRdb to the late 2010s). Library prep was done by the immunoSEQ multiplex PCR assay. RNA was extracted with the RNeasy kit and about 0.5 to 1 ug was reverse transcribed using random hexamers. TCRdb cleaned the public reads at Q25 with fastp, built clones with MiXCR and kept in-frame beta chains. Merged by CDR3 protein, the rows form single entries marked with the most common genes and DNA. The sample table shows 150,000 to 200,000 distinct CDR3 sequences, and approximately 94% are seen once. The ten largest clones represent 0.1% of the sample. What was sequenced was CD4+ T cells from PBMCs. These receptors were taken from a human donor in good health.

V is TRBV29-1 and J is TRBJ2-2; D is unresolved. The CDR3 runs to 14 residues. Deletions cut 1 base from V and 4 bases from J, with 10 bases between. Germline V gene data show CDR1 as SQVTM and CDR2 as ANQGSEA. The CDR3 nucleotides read TGCAGCGTTGAAGTTCCGGGTTCCACCGGGGAGCTGTTTTTT. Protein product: CSVEVPGSTGELFF.

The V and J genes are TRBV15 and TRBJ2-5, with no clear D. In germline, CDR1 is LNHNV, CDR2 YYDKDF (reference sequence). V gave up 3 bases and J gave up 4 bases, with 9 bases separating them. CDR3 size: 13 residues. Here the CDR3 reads CATSRGGPETQYF. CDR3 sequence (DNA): TGTGCCACCAGCAGGGGTGGGCCAGAGACCCAGTACTTC.

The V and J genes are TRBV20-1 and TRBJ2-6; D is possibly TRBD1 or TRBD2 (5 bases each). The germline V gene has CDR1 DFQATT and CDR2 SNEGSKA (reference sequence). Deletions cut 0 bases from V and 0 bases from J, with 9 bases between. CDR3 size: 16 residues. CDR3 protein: CSAREAGTSGANVLTF. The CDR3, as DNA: TGCAGTGCTAGAGAGGCAGGGACCTCTGGGGCCAACGTCCTGACTTTC.

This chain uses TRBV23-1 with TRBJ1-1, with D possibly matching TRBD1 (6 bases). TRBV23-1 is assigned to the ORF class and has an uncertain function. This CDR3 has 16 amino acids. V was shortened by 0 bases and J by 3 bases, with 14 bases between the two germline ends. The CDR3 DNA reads TGCGCCAGCAGTCAATCGAATCAGGGGCGAGACACTGAAGCTTTCTTT. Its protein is CASSQSNQGRDTEAFF.

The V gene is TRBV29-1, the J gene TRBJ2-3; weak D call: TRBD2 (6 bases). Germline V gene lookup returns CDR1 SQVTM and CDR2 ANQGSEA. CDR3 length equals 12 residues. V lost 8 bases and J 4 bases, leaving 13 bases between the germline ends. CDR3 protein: CSTGPGADTQYF. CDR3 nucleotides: TGCAGCACCGGACCGGGGGCAGATACGCAGTATTTT.

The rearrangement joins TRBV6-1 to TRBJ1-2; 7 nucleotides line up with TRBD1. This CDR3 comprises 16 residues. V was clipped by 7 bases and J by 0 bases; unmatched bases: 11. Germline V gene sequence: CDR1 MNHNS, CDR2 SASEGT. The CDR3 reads CASTSTHRGTNYGYTF. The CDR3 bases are TGTGCCAGCACCTCAACACACAGGGGAACTAACTATGGCTACACCTTC.

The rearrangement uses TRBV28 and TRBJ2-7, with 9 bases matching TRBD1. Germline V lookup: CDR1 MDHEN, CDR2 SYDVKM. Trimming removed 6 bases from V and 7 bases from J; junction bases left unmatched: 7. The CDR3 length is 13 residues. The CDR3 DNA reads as TGTGCCAGCAGACGACAGGGGGTTGGGGAGCAGTACTTC. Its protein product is CASRRQGVGEQYF.

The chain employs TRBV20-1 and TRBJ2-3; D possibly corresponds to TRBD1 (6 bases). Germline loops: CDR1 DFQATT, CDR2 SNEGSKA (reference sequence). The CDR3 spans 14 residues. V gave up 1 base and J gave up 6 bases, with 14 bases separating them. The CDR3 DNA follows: TGCAGTGCTAGAGGACAGGTCCCACGGGATACGCAGTATTTT. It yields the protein CSARGQVPRDTQYF.